This T cell receptor beta chain derives from a study of T cell responses to AZD1222 COVID-19 vaccine. Study results and limitations: The number of AZD1222 recipients seropositive at baseline was only five to seven. Spike-specific TCR repertoires showed rising breadth and depth after two AZD1222 doses. Reportedly, nearly half the spike-specific TCRs target unmutated variant regions.

In the case of this clone: Its antigen is currently unknown.

Libraries were prepared by immunoSEQ multiplex PCR; TCRdb keeps only in-frame clonotypes and omits some of them. This sample has over 85,000 clones, with 70% to 90% found just once. CDR3 length equals 14 residues. J lost 5 bases, V lost 3 bases, and 6 bases had no gene match. Germline CDR1 is MDHEN and CDR2 is SYDVKM. The receptor was derived from an adult in good health. The chain is built from TRBV28 and TRBJ2-7; TRBD2 agrees at 8 bases. Sequenced material: peripheral blood, taken on day 0 of AZD1222 vaccination. The CDR3 loop reads CASSLISGNDEQYF. The DNA for the CDR3 is TGTGCCAGCAGTTTGATTAGCGGGAACGACGAGCAGTACTTC.